The clone carrying this TCR beta chain was seen repeatedly, ten times or more. Its specificity is unknown. This CDR3 comprises 13 residues. The ends lost 7 bases at V and 8 bases at J; junction bases unmatched: 9. Germline V gene sequence: CDR1 SQVTM, CDR2 ANQGSEA. This sample was taken from a study of spatial heterogeneity in lung cancer. TCRdb re-called the 5' RACE reads through MiXCR, storing one row per CDR3 protein. The sample carries over 10,000 distinct CDR3 sequences, over 4.5% recorded once. Findings and limits, study-wide: Alpha chains reached an estimated coverage of approximately 7% of tumor T cells, and beta chains roughly 13%. The study found that expanded intratumoral alpha and beta TCR counts tracked tumor mutation counts.

Described time point: sample taken at primary tumor resection. No cells were sorted before sequencing. The whole RNA sequenced was extracted from tumor, nontumor lung or frozen PBMC. This chain uses TRBV29-1 with TRBJ2-1, with TRBD2 matching over 9 bases. The specimen was lung tumor tissue, collected at surgery. The clonotype comes from a male donor with early-stage non-small cell lung cancer. CDR3 DNA: TGCAGCGCCGGGACTAGCACTCAGGATGAGCAGTTCTTC. It yields the protein CSAGTSTQDEQFF.